This T cell receptor (beta chain) was profiled in a study of T cells after yellow fever vaccination. Trimming at V came to 4 bases and at J to 3 bases, leaving 11 bases not matched to a gene. The CDR3 is 16 residues long. From germline, CDR1 is SGHTS and CDR2 YDEGEE. TCRdb reanalysed the 5' RACE reads using MiXCR and keeps one entry per CDR3 protein. This table holds 400,000 to 450,000 distinct CDR3 sequences, 15% to 20% found once. This sample comprised PBMCs, obtained before the yellow fever booster vaccination. The chain joins TRBV5-8 to TRBJ2-3, with 7 nucleotides matching TRBD1. This TCR derives from a man aged 18 to 30 who received the YFV17D yellow fever vaccine. The chain's CDR3 is CASSPGTASLTDTQYF. The CDR3 region has the DNA TGTGCCAGCAGCCCCGGGACAGCCAGTTTGACAGATACGCAGTATTTT.